This TCR beta chain comes out of a study of blood T cell repertoires in COVID-19. Study-wide context: Collection of acute and convalescent COVID-19 samples took place in the United States, Italy and Spain.

Authors' methods: The assay estimated nucleated cells by amplifying reference gene primers. Clones were read by immunoSEQ multiplex PCR, and TCRdb kept only the in-frame ones, dropping some. V and J calls and clone size are as listed in that table; D and trimming were resolved from the DNA. The sample gives over 300,000 clones, roughly 88% of which show up once; 1.6% is in the top ten. The receptor was derived from a woman aged 45-65 years with acute or convalescent COVID-19. Sequencing was carried out using peripheral blood.

CDR3 bases: TGCAGCGTTGAGGGGGCCAGGGAAAGAACTTACGAGCAGTACTTC. Translating gives CSVEGARERTYEQYF. This chain links TRBV29-1 with TRBJ2-7; D may be TRBD1 (6 bases). CDR3 length equals 15 residues. The germline gives CDR1 SQVTM, CDR2 ANQGSEA. V was trimmed by 3 bases and J by 4 bases, leaving 19 bases between them.